The clone carrying this T cell receptor beta chain was seen only a few times. The CDR3 is made up of 13 amino acids. V lost 7 bases and J lost 8; bases outside the gene matches: 10. Germline CDR1 and CDR2: MDHEN and SYDVKM. One entry per CDR3 protein, called by TCRdb with MiXCR from the 5' RACE reads. The sample yields 400,000 to 550,000 distinct CDR3 sequences, 24% seen once. This sample is drawn from a study of identical twins. Separately, the same data were catalogued under a study of T cells expressing NK-cell markers. Per that study: Several experiments added an anti-gamma-delta TCR antibody to sort only alpha-beta TCR T cells. Five or six donors carried dominant NKG2C+ clonotypes that made up about 1.0-8% of their CD8+ T cells.

The sequenced material came from CD4+ T cells sorted from blood. V and J are TRBV28 and TRBJ1-2, with 7 bases lining up with TRBD1. The receptor comes from a woman under 30 in good health. The CDR3 reads CASIGTAFAGYTF. In nucleotides, the CDR3 is TGTGCCAGCATCGGGACAGCCTTCGCGGGCTACACCTTC.